The 15 T cell receptor beta chains given below trace back to one sample, sequenced in a study of shared clonotypes between healthy human individuals. Naive CD8 cells, CD45RO-negative and positively selected for CCR7, excluded terminally differentiated effector memory CD45RA+ cells. The protocol was immunoSEQ multiplex PCR, while the TCRdb copy is restricted to in-frame clones and leaves out a portion. The repertoire holds some 2.1 million clones, 80% to 95% seen once, with 1.5% to 2% in the top ten. Sequencing input: naive CD8+ T cells from PBMCs. The origin of the receptors is a man between 18 and 29 years old in good health. Some clones in this sample may be carry-over from other donors' samples.

J is TRBJ2-7 and V is TRBV7-9, with D possibly being TRBD1 or TRBD2 (6 bases each). Germline assignment: CDR1 SEHNR and CDR2 FQNEAQ (reference sequence). V shed 5 bases and J shed 5 bases, with 19 bases lying between them. The CDR3 loop spans 15 amino acids. The CDR3 DNA follows: TGTGCCAGCAGCGGACTGGGAGGAGGGGGAAACGAGCAGTACTTC. Translation gives CASSGLGGGGNEQYF.

This chain links TRBV28 with TRBJ2-1, with a tentative D call TRBD2 (6 bases). CDR1 MDHEN and CDR2 SYDVKM come from the germline V gene. The CDR3 is 16 residues long. V was cut by 6 bases and J by 4 bases, with 19 bases left in between. DNA of the CDR3: TGTGCCAGCAGCGGCCGACTAGGAGATGGGTACAATGAGCAGTTCTTC. Translating gives CASSGRLGDGYNEQFF.

The V and J genes are TRBV10-3 and TRBJ1-2; 10 positions agree with TRBD1. The J segment lost 2 bases and the V segment lost 4 bases, leaving 4 bases of the junction unmatched. In germline, CDR1 is ENHRY, CDR2 SYGVKD. There are 15 residues in the CDR3. CDR3 in DNA: TGTGCCATCAGTGGGGGACAGGGGTTCAACTATGGCTACACCTTC. Translating gives CAISGGQGFNYGYTF.

The V call is TRBV19, the J call TRBJ1-4, with D unresolved. CDR3 size: 15 residues. Germline CDR1 and CDR2: LNHDA and SQIVND (reference sequence). The V end was cut by 4 bases, the J end by 5 bases, with 14 bases between. The CDR3 sequence: CASSNGRVVNEKLFF. Written as DNA, the CDR3 is TGTGCCAGTAGTAACGGACGAGTTGTGAATGAAAAACTGTTTTTT.

The genes are TRBV30 and TRBJ2-7, with unresolved D. Trimming pared 1 base from V and 10 bases from J, leaving 8 bases between. This CDR3 spans 10 amino acids. Germline V gene lookup returns CDR1 GTSNPN and CDR2 SVGIG (reference sequence). The CDR3 reads CAWSDTTQYF. The CDR3 nucleotides are TGTGCCTGGAGTGACACAACACAGTACTTC.

The chain carries TRBV5-3 and TRBJ2-5; 12 bases align to TRBD2. TRBV5-3 is reported as an ORF; its role is uncertain. CDR3 size: 17 residues. V shed 0 bases and J 4 bases; nucleotides not matched to a gene: 7. CDR3 amino acids: CARSLVLAGGWLETQYF. The CDR3 region has the DNA TGTGCCAGAAGCTTGGTACTAGCGGGAGGATGGTTAGAGACCCAGTACTTC.

The chain is built from TRBV6-5 and TRBJ1-2; no firm D call. Per the germline V gene, CDR1 is MNHEY and CDR2 is SVGAGI. V was shortened by 6 bases and J by 1 base, with 15 bases between the two germline ends. This CDR3 has 15 amino acids. The CDR3 DNA sequence: TGTGCCAGCAGGCCCACAGCAAATTTTAACTATGGCTACACCTTC. Amino acid sequence: CASRPTANFNYGYTF.

The chain is built from TRBV27 and TRBJ2-3, with D hard to call. V shed 4 bases and J shed 3 bases, with 11 bases lying between them. CDR3 length: 14 residues. Germline V gene data show CDR1 as MNHEY and CDR2 as SMNVEV (reference sequence). The CDR3, as DNA: TGTGCCAGCAGTTCCCACGACCGTACAGATACGCAGTATTTT. Protein product: CASSSHDRTDTQYF.

V and J are TRBV9 and TRBJ2-3; 8 nucleotides agree with TRBD2. CDR3 size: 16 residues. With V trimmed by 2 bases and J by 2 bases, 7 bases remained unmatched. Germline CDR1 is SGDLS and CDR2 is YYNGEE. The DNA for the CDR3 is TGTGCCAGCAGCGTCTGGCGGGAGGCGACCACAGATACGCAGTATTTT. Its translation: CASSVWREATTDTQYF.

The J gene is TRBJ2-3, the V gene TRBV27, with D perhaps given as TRBD1 or TRBD2 (6 bases each). From germline, CDR1 is MNHEY and CDR2 SMNVEV (reference sequence). The CDR3 covers 15 residues. Between the trimmed V and J ends, which lost 4 bases and 11 bases, there was a span of 22 bases. In DNA form, the CDR3 reads TGTGCCAGCAGTTCCGGGGGCCTATCCTTCACGGGGCAGTATTTT. It translates to CASSSGGLSFTGQYF.

This sequence joins TRBV5-1 and TRBJ2-2; possibly TRBD1 or TRBD2 for D (5 bases each). CDR3 length: 14 residues. The ends were cut back, 10 bases at V and 2 bases at J, with 15 bases in the middle. Looked up from germline, CDR1 is SGHRS and CDR2 is YFSETQ. In DNA, the CDR3 is TGCGCCTGTGAGGGGCAGGACAACACCGGGGAGCTGTTTTTT. Residues: CACEGQDNTGELFF. Based on the CDR3 plus reference TRBV5-1 and TRBJ2-2, the full variable domain is KAGVTQTPRYLIKTRGQQVTLSCSPISGHRSVSWYQQTPGQGLQFLFEYFSETQRNKGNFPGRFSGRQFSNSRSEMNVSTLELGDSALYLCACEGQDNTGELFFGEGSRLTVL.

The J gene is TRBJ2-1, the V gene TRBV4-1; D remains ambiguous. Trimming shortened V by 1 base and J by 5 bases, and 9 bases separated the two germline ends. The germline CDR1 and CDR2 sequences are MGHRA and YSYEKL. The CDR3 contains 14 residues. This chain's CDR3 is CASSQVGLHNEQFF. The CDR3 nucleotides read TGCGCCAGCAGCCAAGTGGGTCTGCACAATGAGCAGTTCTTC.

Comment on this clone: Other DNA sequences in this specimen translate into the identical CDR3. CDR3 in DNA: TGTGCCAGCAGTTTAGGGGGTCCCACTGAAGCTTTCTTT. As protein: CASSLGGPTEAFF. This chain uses TRBV27 with TRBJ1-1; D may be TRBD1 (5 bases). This CDR3 has 13 amino acids. Germline values: CDR1 MNHEY, CDR2 SMNVEV (reference sequence). Between the trimmed V and J ends, which lost 2 bases and 4 bases, there was a span of 8 bases.

The chain has TRBV27 and TRBJ1-2, with D perhaps matching TRBD1 (5 bases). Germline loops: CDR1 MNHEY, CDR2 SMNVEV (reference sequence). CDR3 size: 14 residues. V shed 6 bases and J shed 0 bases, with 11 bases lying between them. The CDR3, as DNA: TGTGCCAGCAGGTCCGGGGCCGCTAACTATGGCTACACCTTC. The encoded protein is CASRSGAANYGYTF.

This chain links TRBV7-8 with TRBJ1-2, with D possibly TRBD1 on 5 matching bases. Germline lookup yields CDR1 SGHVS and CDR2 FQNEAQ. The V end lost 1 base, the J end lost 7 bases, and 16 bases lay between the germline ends. There are 15 residues in the CDR3. DNA of the CDR3: TGTGCCAGCAGCTTAGGAGCCGAGGGGAGTGGTGGCTACACCTTC. It yields the protein CASSLGAEGSGGYTF.